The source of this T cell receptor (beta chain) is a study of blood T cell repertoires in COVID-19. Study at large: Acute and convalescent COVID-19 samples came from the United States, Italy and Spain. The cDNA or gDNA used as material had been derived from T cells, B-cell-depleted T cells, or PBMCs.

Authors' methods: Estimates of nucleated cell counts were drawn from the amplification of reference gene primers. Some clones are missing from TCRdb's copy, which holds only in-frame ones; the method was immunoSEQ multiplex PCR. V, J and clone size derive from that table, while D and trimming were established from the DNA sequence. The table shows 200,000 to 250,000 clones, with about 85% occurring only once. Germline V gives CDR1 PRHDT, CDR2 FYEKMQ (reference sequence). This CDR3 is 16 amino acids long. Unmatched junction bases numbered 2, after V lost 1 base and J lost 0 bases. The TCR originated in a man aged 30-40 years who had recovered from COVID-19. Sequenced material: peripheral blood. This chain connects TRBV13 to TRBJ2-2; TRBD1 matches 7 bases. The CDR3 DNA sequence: TGTGCCAGCAGCTTAGTTCAGGGGGCGAACACCGGGGAGCTGTTTTTT. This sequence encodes CASSLVQGANTGELFF.